These T cell receptor beta chains were read from a single sample in a study of OX40 agonist ivuxolimab in advanced cancers. Sequencing was performed with immunoSEQ multiplex PCR; in TCRdb, only in-frame clones are kept and a portion is missing. The table has about 73,000 clones, 80% to 90% seen once. This specimen was CD4+ or CD8+ T cells sorted from blood, taken in a trial of the OX40 agonist ivuxolimab. These receptor sequences come from an adult with an advanced solid tumor such as melanoma, head and neck, liver or kidney cancer. CDR3s include the opening cysteine and the closing phenylalanine or tryptophan.

v_call cdr3_aa
TRBV7-8 CASSLVKGRGSEQYF
TRBV10-1 CASSEARSASEQFF
TRBV5-1 CASSLAVGVTDTQYF
TRBV6-9 CASSYGPEAFF
TRBV2 CASSEMDNSPVQYF
TRBV27 CASSLWPLNTEAFF
TRBV28 CASSGNEQFF
TRBV15 CATLLAGTDTQYF
TRBV5-4 CASSPRPGTGGGYTF
TRBV4-1 CASSQEAGRYNEKLFF
TRBV27 CASSQVQGWGSPLHF
TRBV19 CASMRGTLLNYGYTF
TRBV5-6 CASSVAGQGGYGYTF
TRBV4-2 CASSQNQETQYF
TRBV15 CATSRGLAGRGSSYNEQFF
TRBV30 CAWSVLAGGREQYF
TRBV5-1 CASSLDTGSTDTQYF
TRBV29-1 CSVLQTGETQYF
TRBV7-8 CASSLGSGGRENEQYF
TRBV28 CASSPGTGSPYEQYF
TRBV29-1 CSGRTGGSTEAFF
TRBV5-6 CASSFAYEQYF
TRBV18 CASSPSPDSSLHF
TRBV6-5 CASFETAYGYTF
TRBV15 CATSTLLRTAYGYTF
TRBV27 CASSSGTGGAETQYF
TRBV6-5 CASSFASTGSVAGYTF
TRBV5-4 CASSQQGPNTEAFF
TRBV7-2 CASSPTVKRGGIHEQYF
TRBV7-9 CASSLAGAGANGELFF
TRBV4-1 CASSQNGDRLNSPLHF
TRBV27 CASSRSGQGTEAFF
TRBV28 CASRHPTNYGYTF
TRBV9 CASSQTDGWGTQYF
TRBV5-1 CASSLSGGSGLGTQYF
TRBV5-1 CASSFRPRDSGGYTF
TRBV28 CASSPPGQGNEQYF
TRBV5-8 CASSRPENSRREKLFF
TRBV11-2 CASSLSGSGNTIYF
TRBV19 CASSTGTGGGSYNEQFF
TRBV18 CASSPNPQGNTEAFF
TRBV29-1 CSVEEATAGGYTF
TRBV5-4 CASIEGGSTDTQYF
TRBV6-4 CASSDGTNTGELFF
TRBV11-2 CASSLYSSYEQYF
TRBV5-1 CASSLRTSGSTDTQYF
TRBV28 CASSTTGTGGSPLHF
TRBV7-3 CASSRSGQGIQETQYF